The 23 T cell receptor beta chains listed next were all sequenced from one sample in a study of T cell responses to AZD1222 COVID-19 vaccine. Assay used: immunoSEQ multiplex PCR; TCRdb lists only in-frame clones, some missing. This sample has roughly 260,000 clones, with 90% to 95% found just once. This sample comprised peripheral blood, obtained on day 0 of AZD1222 vaccination. The receptors were gathered from an adult in good health.

The chain has TRBV9 and TRBJ2-7; D not resolved. The germline V gene encodes CDR1 SGDLS and CDR2 YYNGEE. CDR3 length: 14 residues. The germline V and J ends were trimmed by 4 bases and 7 bases, with 18 bases remaining between them. The CDR3 spells CASSPTLALAEQYF. The CDR3 nucleotides read TGTGCCAGCAGCCCGACTCTCGCTTTAGCTGAGCAGTACTTC.

The rearrangement joins TRBV16 to TRBJ2-3; tentative D call: TRBD1 (6 bases). The CDR3 extends over 16 amino acids. Germline assignment: CDR1 KGHSY and CDR2 FQNENV. V shed 4 bases and J shed 0 bases, with 14 bases lying between them. CDR3 region: CASSPGQRSSTDTQYF. DNA of the CDR3: TGTGCCAGCAGCCCCGGACAGAGATCTAGCACAGATACGCAGTATTTT.

This clone was seen just once. The chain has TRBV5-1 and TRBJ2-5; unclear D gene. The CDR3 consists of 13 residues. CDR1 is SGHRS, CDR2 YFSETQ, per germline. V lost 4 bases, J lost 4 bases, and 11 bases lay in between. The CDR3 loop is CASSETRLETQYF. The CDR3, as DNA: TGCGCCAGCAGCGAAACGAGGTTAGAGACCCAGTACTTC.

The V call is TRBV2, the J call TRBJ2-4, with 8 bases lining up with TRBD1. This CDR3 contains 15 residues. Germline trimming cut 5 bases from V and 1 base from J; bases unmatched to any gene: 4. Germline V lookup: CDR1 SNHLY, CDR2 FYNNEI. The CDR3 DNA reads TGTGCCAGCAGTCCCAGGGGGCAGGCCAAAAACATTCAGTACTTC. Protein: CASSPRGQAKNIQYF. The full variable domain, with the rest looked up from reference TRBV2 and TRBJ2-4, is EPEVTQTPSHQVTQMGQEVILRCVPISNHLYFYWYRQILGQKVEFLVSFYNNEISEKSEIFDDQFSVERPDGSNFTLKIRSTKLEDSAMYFCASSPRGQAKNIQYFGAGTRLSVL.

This clone was picked up one time. DNA for the CDR3: TGCGCCAGCAGTCATCCCGGGACAGCCTCCTACAATGAGCAGTTCTTC. Protein sequence: CASSHPGTASYNEQFF. V is TRBV23-1 and J is TRBJ2-1, with TRBD1 identical over 7 bases. TRBV23-1 is an open reading frame, and its role is uncertain. This CDR3 region has 16 residues. The trim removed 3 bases at V and 0 bases at J, leaving 5 bases unmatched.

A single count supports this clone. The chain recombines TRBV7-9 with TRBJ1-1; perhaps TRBD1 as D (6 bases). Germline V CDR1 and CDR2: SEHNR, FQNEAQ (reference sequence). The CDR3 sequence is 14 residues long. V lost 3 bases and J 1 base, leaving 9 bases between the germline ends. The CDR3 sequence: CASSFRQANTEAFF. CDR3 DNA: TGTGCCAGCAGCTTTCGACAGGCGAACACTGAAGCTTTCTTT.

The rearrangement uses TRBV9 and TRBJ1-2; D is uncertain. The CDR3 has 13 amino acids. Per the germline V gene, CDR1 is SGDLS and CDR2 is YYNGEE. The V gene lost 0 bases and the J gene lost 8 bases, with 11 bases spanning the gap. CDR3 sequence: CASSVGSESGYTF. The CDR3 region has the DNA TGTGCCAGCAGCGTAGGCAGTGAGTCGGGCTACACCTTC.

The rearrangement joins TRBV25-1 to TRBJ2-7, with TRBD2 as a possible D gene (5 bases). Germline lookup yields CDR1 MGHDK and CDR2 SYGVNS. The CDR3 consists of 13 residues. Trimming pared 10 bases from V and 0 bases from J, leaving 13 bases between. In DNA form, the CDR3 reads TGTGCCACCGATGGACTCAGCTCCTACGAGCAGTACTTC. Its translation: CATDGLSSYEQYF.

A note on this clone: Distinct nucleotide sequences in the sample also encode this CDR3. The J gene is TRBJ2-7, the V gene TRBV7-2; D gene unclear. V was trimmed by 4 bases and J by 2 bases, leaving 6 bases between them. This CDR3 contains 12 residues. In germline, CDR1 is SGHTA, CDR2 FQGNSA. The DNA of the CDR3 is TGTGCCAGCAGCTCCCCCGCCTACGAGCAGTACTTC. As protein: CASSSPAYEQYF.

The V call is TRBV27, the J call TRBJ1-2; 7 positions agree with TRBD1. CDR3 length: 17 amino acids. V was clipped by 2 bases and J by 5 bases; unmatched bases: 14. The V gene's germline CDR1 is MNHEY and CDR2 SMNVEV (reference sequence). The CDR3 sequence: CASSLDRDSLTWYGYTF. The CDR3 bases are TGTGCCAGCAGTTTAGACCGGGACAGCCTAACTTGGTATGGCTACACCTTC.

CDR3 DNA: TGTGCCAGCAGGAGGACAGGGGGCCCCTACGAGCAGTACTTC. Amino acid sequence: CASRRTGGPYEQYF. This chain uses TRBV2 with TRBJ2-7, with 11 nucleotides matching TRBD1. The V and J ends lost 6 bases and 2 bases, in that order; junction bases with no gene match: 3. There are 14 residues in the CDR3. Per germline, CDR1 SNHLY and CDR2 FYNNEI.

The J gene is TRBJ1-6, the V gene TRBV12-3 or TRBV12-4, with D possibly being TRBD1 (5 bases). The CDR3 loop spans 13 amino acids. V dropped 6 bases and J dropped 5 bases, with 8 bases sitting between them. The CDR3 bases are TGTGCCAGCAGCGTGGGGGATAATTCACCCCTCCACTTT. Its protein product is CASSVGDNSPLHF.

This chain connects TRBV2 to TRBJ2-7, with 7 nucleotides matching TRBD1. In germline, CDR1 is SNHLY, CDR2 FYNNEI. The length of the CDR3 is 11 residues. V was clipped by 6 bases and J by 6 bases; unmatched bases: 2. CDR3 DNA: TGTGCCAGCAGGACAGGGATCGAGCAGTACTTC. Translation gives CASRTGIEQYF.

This sequence joins TRBV30 and TRBJ2-2, with 10 bases lining up with TRBD2. Germline CDR1 GTSNPN, CDR2 SVGIG (reference sequence). The CDR3 runs to 15 residues. With V trimmed by 4 bases and J by 8 bases, 10 bases remained unmatched. CDR3 sequence: CAWKERGGFMGELFF. The DNA of the CDR3 is TGTGCCTGGAAGGAGCGGGGGGGTTTTATGGGGGAGCTGTTTTTT.

This clone came up once. The rearrangement links TRBV18 to TRBJ2-3; D is uncertain. The V gene lost 3 bases and the J gene lost 5 bases, with 3 bases spanning the gap. The CDR3 has 11 amino acids. Per germline, CDR1 KGHSH and CDR2 LQKENI. CDR3 residues: CASSPGDTQYF. The CDR3 region has the DNA TGTGCCAGCTCACCGGGAGATACGCAGTATTTT.

The V and J genes are TRBV7-2 and TRBJ1-3; 7 nucleotides agree with TRBD1. CDR3 size: 16 residues. V dropped 5 bases and J dropped 0; count of bases not matched to a gene: 7. Per the germline V gene, CDR1 is SGHTA and CDR2 is FQGNSA. The CDR3: CASSVNTGVSGNTIYF. CDR3 bases: TGTGCCAGCAGCGTAAATACAGGGGTCTCTGGAAACACCATATATTTT.

The rearrangement joins TRBV28 to TRBJ2-3, with 8 bases aligning to TRBD1. The CDR3 is 16 residues long. Germline V gives CDR1 MDHEN, CDR2 SYDVKM. With V trimmed by 7 bases and J by 3 bases, 12 bases remained unmatched. CDR3 sequence: CASIDPDRAGTDTQYF. Written as DNA, the CDR3 is TGTGCCAGCATCGACCCGGACAGGGCAGGAACAGATACGCAGTATTTT.

The chain joins TRBV12-3 or TRBV12-4 to TRBJ2-3; D is unclear. Deletions cut 1 base from V and 8 bases from J, with 7 bases between. The CDR3 loop spans 12 amino acids. The CDR3 reads CASSLVRSTQYF. The CDR3 DNA is TGTGCCAGCAGTTTAGTCCGTAGTACGCAGTATTTT.

The chain combines TRBV12-3 or TRBV12-4 with TRBJ1-2, with a weak D call TRBD1 (5 bases). CDR3 length: 13 residues. Trimming took off 6 bases at V and 4 bases at J, with 12 bases between the two ends. This CDR3 is CASSVGTRYGYTF. The CDR3 bases are TGTGCCAGCAGCGTTGGGACTCGCTATGGCTACACCTTC.

The chain links TRBV6-6 to TRBJ1-2, with D possibly TRBD1 on 5 matching bases. V shed 5 bases and J shed 4 bases, with 20 bases lying between them. CDR1 is MNHNY, CDR2 SVGAGI, per germline (reference sequence). This CDR3 has 16 residues. The CDR3, as DNA: TGTGCCAGCAGTACTTCCTCGAATCAGGGTACCTATGGCTACACCTTC. This translates into CASSTSSNQGTYGYTF.

The chain is built from TRBV3-1 (or the pseudogene TRBV3-2) and TRBJ1-1, with D uncertain. This CDR3 has 12 amino acids. Germline values: CDR1 LGHDT, CDR2 YNNKEL (reference sequence). Trimming took 7 bases from V and 0 from J, leaving 6 bases between them. CDR3 residues: CASNFMNTEAFF. CDR3 nucleotides: TGTGCCAGCAACTTTATGAACACTGAAGCTTTCTTT.

The V gene is TRBV11-2, the J gene TRBJ2-7; no definite D call. Trimming shortened V by 1 base and J by 4 bases, and 14 bases separated the two germline ends. The germline gives CDR1 SGHAT, CDR2 FQNNGV. The CDR3 loop spans 15 amino acids. CDR3 amino acids: CASSLARKLSYEQYF. CDR3 bases: TGTGCCAGCAGCTTAGCTAGGAAATTAAGTTACGAGCAGTACTTC.

The rearrangement uses TRBV6-1 and TRBJ1-3; tentative D call: TRBD1 (5 bases). The germline V and J ends were trimmed by 0 bases and 2 bases, with 14 bases remaining between them. The CDR3 consists of 17 residues. The germline V gene has CDR1 MNHNS and CDR2 SASEGT. The CDR3, as DNA: TGTGCCAGCAGTGAAGCAAGCCAGGGTACACCTGGAAACACCATATATTTT. Translating gives CASSEASQGTPGNTIYF.